One and the same sample provided the 22 T cell receptor beta chains below, sequenced in a study of T cell responses to AZD1222 COVID-19 vaccine. Sequenced by immunoSEQ multiplex PCR; TCRdb stores in-frame clones only, minus some. The table records some 190,000 clones, almost 95% of them present only once. The starting material was peripheral blood, obtained on day 0 of AZD1222 vaccination. The receptors derive from an adult in good health.

This clone was seen a few times. The chain employs TRBV12-3 or TRBV12-4 and TRBJ2-7; D uncertain. V dropped 1 base and J dropped 4 bases, with 2 bases sitting between them. There are 11 residues in the CDR3. CDR3: CASSLEYEQYF. Written as DNA, the CDR3 is TGTGCCAGCAGTTTAGAGTACGAGCAGTACTTC.

The chain joins TRBV13 to TRBJ1-1; no definite D call. This CDR3 is built from 13 residues. Germline CDR1 and CDR2: PRHDT and FYEKMQ (reference sequence). Trimming stripped 0 bases from V and 1 base from J, with 3 bases between. CDR3 sequence (DNA): TGTGCCAGCAGCTTAGGACCGAACACTGAAGCTTTCTTT. Amino acid sequence: CASSLGPNTEAFF.

A single count supports this clone. The chain recombines TRBV6-5 with TRBJ1-4; weak D call: TRBD1 (6 bases). The germline V gene encodes CDR1 MNHEY and CDR2 SVGAGI. V was clipped by 6 bases and J by 7 bases, with 18 bases between them. The CDR3 length is 15 residues. CDR3 residues: CASRKNREVSEKLFF. DNA for the CDR3: TGTGCCAGCAGGAAGAACAGGGAGGTATCTGAAAAACTGTTTTTT.

The rearrangement links TRBV28 to TRBJ2-2, with D possibly TRBD2 on 6 matching bases. Trimming cost V 11 bases and J 4 bases, with 17 bases left between them. The CDR3 is 14 residues long. Germline loops: CDR1 MDHEN, CDR2 SYDVKM. CDR3 in DNA: TGTGCCGGACGACCGCGGAGGGGCACCGGGGAGCTGTTTTTT. Translating it yields CAGRPRRGTGELFF. Full variable domain (rest looked up from reference TRBV28 and TRBJ2-2): DVKVTQSSRYLVKRTGEKVFLECVQDMDHENMFWYRQDPGLGLRLIYFSYDVKMKEKGDIPEGYSVSREKKERFSLILESASTNQTSMYLCAGRPRRGTGELFFGEGSRLTVL.

CDR3 DNA: TGTGCCCACTCGACCGGGGGGCTCTGGGGAAACACCATATATTTT. It encodes CAHSTGGLWGNTIYF. This rearrangement joins TRBV28 to TRBJ1-3, with a tentative D call TRBD1 (6 bases). The germline gives CDR1 MDHEN, CDR2 SYDVKM. Trimming cost V 11 bases and J 4 bases, with 21 bases left between them. The CDR3 is 15 residues long. Full variable domain (remainder filled in from reference TRBV28 and TRBJ1-3): DVKVTQSSRYLVKRTGEKVFLECVQDMDHENMFWYRQDPGLGLRLIYFSYDVKMKEKGDIPEGYSVSREKKERFSLILESASTNQTSMYLCAHSTGGLWGNTIYFGEGSWLTVV.

V and J are TRBV9 and TRBJ2-1; 9 positions match TRBD2. This CDR3 is 14 amino acids long. The germline V gene encodes CDR1 SGDLS and CDR2 YYNGEE. J gave up 8 bases and V 4 bases, and 7 bases lay outside the gene matches. CDR3 nucleotides: TGTGCCAGCAGCTTAGGGACTAGCACGCATGAGCAGTTCTTC. This sequence encodes CASSLGTSTHEQFF.

This sequence joins TRBV19 and TRBJ2-1, with D unresolved. This CDR3 region has 13 residues. Trimming took 4 bases from V and 1 from J, leaving 5 bases between them. Germline CDR1 reads LNHDA; CDR2 reads SQIVND (reference sequence). The CDR3 reads CASSRMSYNEQFF. CDR3 nucleotides: TGTGCCAGTAGTAGGATGTCCTACAATGAGCAGTTCTTC.

The V and J genes are TRBV18 and TRBJ2-3, with a weak D call TRBD1 (6 bases). Trimming cost V 3 bases and J 7 bases, with 11 bases left between them. The CDR3 is 13 residues long. Per the germline V gene, CDR1 is KGHSH and CDR2 is LQKENI. The CDR3 nucleotides read TGTGCCAGCTCACCCAAGGACAGATATACGCAGTATTTT. This encodes CASSPKDRYTQYF.

The CDR3 spells CAISEGRDSPLHF. DNA for the CDR3: TGTGCCATCAGTGAAGGGAGGGATTCACCCCTCCACTTT. The chain links TRBV10-3 to TRBJ1-6; D remains unclear. Germline-derived CDR1 and CDR2 are ENHRY and SYGVKD. The CDR3 loop spans 13 amino acids. The V end lost 3 bases, the J end lost 8 bases, and 8 bases lay between the germline ends.

V is TRBV3-1 (or the pseudogene TRBV3-2) and J is TRBJ1-6; D is undetermined. V shed 5 bases and J shed 7 bases, with 12 bases lying between them. Germline V gene data show CDR1 as LGHDT and CDR2 as YNNKEL (reference sequence). This CDR3 comprises 14 residues. CDR3 coding DNA: TGTGCCAGCAGCGAAGGCCTTCAAAATTCACCCCTCCACTTT. This gives the protein CASSEGLQNSPLHF.

V usage is TRBV5-4 and J usage is TRBJ2-1, with 9 nucleotides matching TRBD1. This CDR3 contains 15 residues. Trimming took 6 bases from V and 4 from J; bases not matched to a gene: 8. Looked up from germline, CDR1 is SGHNT and CDR2 is YYREEE (reference sequence). The CDR3 region has the DNA TGTGCCAGCACAAAAGGGGACAGGGCTTACAATGAGCAGTTCTTC. The encoded protein is CASTKGDRAYNEQFF.

The count of this clone is one. V and J are TRBV5-6 and TRBJ1-2, with 7 bases aligning to TRBD1. The CDR3 extends over 15 amino acids. CDR1 SGHDT and CDR2 YYEEEE come from the germline V gene. J lost 2 bases, V lost 3 bases, and 7 bases had no gene match. The chain's CDR3 is CASSSGTAINYGYTF. CDR3 nucleotide sequence: TGTGCCAGCAGCTCCGGGACAGCTATAAACTATGGCTACACCTTC.

This chain uses TRBV5-4 with TRBJ2-1; TRBD1 is a possible D gene (6 bases). Germline V gene data show CDR1 as SGHNT and CDR2 as YYREEE (reference sequence). The germline V and J ends were trimmed by 4 bases and 6 bases, with 17 bases remaining between them. This CDR3 spans 15 amino acids. DNA for the CDR3: TGTGCCAGCAGCACCCTCCGGGACACAATCAATGAGCAGTTCTTC. Its protein product is CASSTLRDTINEQFF.

CDR3 coding DNA: TGTGCCAGCAGCGCACAGGGGGCATCTGGAAACACCATATATTTT. Amino acid sequence: CASSAQGASGNTIYF. The chain is built from TRBV5-4 and TRBJ1-3; 9 nucleotides align to TRBD1. Germline assignment: CDR1 SGHNT and CDR2 YYREEE (reference sequence). This CDR3 has 15 amino acids. V was pared by 4 bases and J by 1 base, with 3 bases of the junction left unmatched.

The chain has TRBV6-5 and TRBJ2-5; possible D gene TRBD2, 5 bases. The CDR3 has 13 residues. V was pared by 5 bases and J by 5 bases, with 12 bases between. CDR1 and CDR2 (germline): MNHEY, SVGAGI. Here the CDR3 reads CASSHAREETQYF. DNA of the CDR3: TGTGCCAGCAGTCACGCAAGGGAGGAGACCCAGTACTTC.

The CDR3: CASSQIPGVEPNYGYTF. Here the CDR3 DNA reads TGTGCCAGCAGCCAAATCCCCGGGGTCGAGCCTAACTATGGCTACACCTTC. The chain employs TRBV27 and TRBJ1-2; D uncertain. The germline V and J ends were trimmed by 6 bases and 0 bases, with 20 bases remaining between them. This CDR3 has 17 amino acids. The germline V gene encodes CDR1 MNHEY and CDR2 SMNVEV (reference sequence).

The chain employs TRBV18 and TRBJ1-2; no firm D call. The CDR3 is made up of 13 amino acids. Germline values: CDR1 KGHSH, CDR2 LQKENI. Between the trimmed V and J ends, which lost 5 bases and 5 bases, there was a span of 12 bases. CDR3 DNA: TGTGCCAGCTCATCTATGAGCGATTATGGCTACACCTTC. It is translated as CASSSMSDYGYTF. The variable domain in full, completed from reference TRBV18 and TRBJ1-2, reads NAGVMQNPRHLVRRRGQEARLRCSPMKGHSHVYWYRQLPEEGLKFMVYLQKENIIDESGMPKERFSAEFPKEGPSILRIQQVVRGDSAAYFCASSSMSDYGYTFGSGTRLTVV.

CDR3 loop: CASSLAEWEPQHF. CDR3 DNA: TGTGCCAGCAGCTTGGCGGAGTGGGAGCCCCAGCATTTT. V gene TRBV7-9 combines with J gene TRBJ1-5, with D unclear. The V gene lost 3 bases and the J gene lost 8 bases, with 11 bases spanning the gap. Germline CDR1 and CDR2: SEHNR and FQNEAQ (reference sequence). This CDR3 contains 13 residues.

The rearrangement uses TRBV2 and TRBJ1-5, with 8 bases identical to TRBD1. The V gene's germline CDR1 is SNHLY and CDR2 FYNNEI. V was pared by 2 bases and J by 6 bases, with 6 bases of the junction left unmatched. There are 15 residues in the CDR3. In DNA, the CDR3 is TGTGCCAGCAGTGAAACCCGGACAGGGTCTCAGCCCCAGCATTTT. It codes for CASSETRTGSQPQHF.

J is TRBJ2-7 and V is TRBV5-1; 12 nucleotides line up with TRBD1. Germline-derived CDR1 and CDR2 are SGHRS and YFSETQ. The CDR3 spans 15 residues. Trimming took 4 bases from V and 5 from J; bases not matched to a gene: 7. CDR3: CASSTPGQGANEQYF. The CDR3 DNA reads as TGCGCCAGCAGCACCCCGGGACAGGGGGCCAACGAGCAGTACTTC.

The CDR3 region is CASSPNQGRQPQHF. The CDR3 DNA sequence: TGTGCCAGCAGCCCGAACCAGGGCCGACAGCCCCAGCATTTT. The V call is TRBV7-2, the J call TRBJ1-5; maybe TRBD1 (5 bases). The CDR3 has 14 amino acids. Germline CDR1 reads SGHTA; CDR2 reads FQGNSA. Trimming cost V 5 bases and J 7 bases, with 15 bases left between them. The whole variable domain, remainder taken from reference TRBV7-2 and TRBJ1-5, is GAGVSQSPSNKVTEKGKDVELRCDPISGHTALYWYRQSLGQGLEFLIYFQGNSAPDKSGLPSDRFSAERTGGSVSTLTIQRTQQEDSAVYLCASSPNQGRQPQHFGDGTRLSIL.

The CDR3 is CASSLGRMTNTEAFF. The CDR3 DNA is TGTGCCAGCAGCTTGGGACGGATGACGAACACTGAAGCTTTCTTT. V gene TRBV5-5 combines with J gene TRBJ1-1; D is undetermined. Germline V lookup: CDR1 SGHKS, CDR2 YYEKEE (reference sequence). CDR3 length equals 15 residues. V was clipped by 0 bases and J by 1 base, with 10 bases between them.